This TCR beta chain was recovered during a study of blood T cell repertoires in COVID-19. Background on the study: The study drew acute and convalescent COVID-19 samples from the United States, Italy and Spain. The cDNA or gDNA used as material had been derived from T cells, B-cell-depleted T cells, or PBMCs.

Original methodology: Quantification of nucleated cells was approximated via reference gene primer amplification. The data were produced by immunoSEQ multiplex PCR, yet TCRdb's version contains in-frame clones alone and is incomplete. The V and J calls and clone size are taken from that table; D and trimming were inferred from the DNA. The repertoire consists of roughly 92,000 clones, with around 90% occurring once and the leading ten covering 3.5% to 5%. This CDR3 is 14 amino acids long. Trimming took off 8 bases at V and 0 bases at J, with 11 bases between the two ends. Germline V gene data show CDR1 as MDHEN and CDR2 as SYDVKM.

What was sequenced was peripheral blood. The receptor's source is a woman aged 80 or over with active or convalescent COVID-19. The chain combines TRBV28 with TRBJ1-3, with TRBD1 as a possible D gene (6 bases). This CDR3 is CASRTGFSGNTIYF. CDR3 DNA: TGTGCCAGCCGCACAGGGTTCTCTGGAAACACCATATATTTT.